This T cell receptor (beta chain) was found in a study of OX40 agonist ivuxolimab in advanced cancers. Study background: Subjects had a mean age of around 60 years, with a range of roughly 20 to 79; less than 90% were male.

This clone is judged medium-sized. Prior autoimmune disease or systemic immunosuppression barred patients. The assay was immunoSEQ multiplex PCR, and TCRdb's table has in-frame clones only and misses some. In the table there are 42,000 or so clones, approximately 87% of which are singletons. Trimming cost V 4 bases and J 2 bases, with 12 bases left between them. Germline V gene data show CDR1 as SGHTA and CDR2 as FQGTGA. The CDR3 length is 16 residues. This TCR was recovered from an adult with an advanced solid tumor such as melanoma, head and neck, liver or kidney cancer. The sample in question was CD4+ or CD8+ T cells sorted from blood, obtained in a trial of the OX40 agonist ivuxolimab. V and J are TRBV7-3 and TRBJ1-6; a weak D match, TRBD1 (6 bases). CDR3 region: CASSSQGGAYNSPLHF. In DNA, the CDR3 is TGTGCCAGCAGCTCACAGGGTGGCGCCTATAATTCACCCCTCCACTTT. The full variable domain, completed using reference TRBV7-3 and TRBJ1-6, is GAGVSQTPSNKVTEKGKYVELRCDPISGHTALYWYRQSLGQGPEFLIYFQGTGAADDSGLPNDRFFAVRPEGSVSTLKIQRTERGDSAVYLCASSSQGGAYNSPLHFGNGTRLTVT.